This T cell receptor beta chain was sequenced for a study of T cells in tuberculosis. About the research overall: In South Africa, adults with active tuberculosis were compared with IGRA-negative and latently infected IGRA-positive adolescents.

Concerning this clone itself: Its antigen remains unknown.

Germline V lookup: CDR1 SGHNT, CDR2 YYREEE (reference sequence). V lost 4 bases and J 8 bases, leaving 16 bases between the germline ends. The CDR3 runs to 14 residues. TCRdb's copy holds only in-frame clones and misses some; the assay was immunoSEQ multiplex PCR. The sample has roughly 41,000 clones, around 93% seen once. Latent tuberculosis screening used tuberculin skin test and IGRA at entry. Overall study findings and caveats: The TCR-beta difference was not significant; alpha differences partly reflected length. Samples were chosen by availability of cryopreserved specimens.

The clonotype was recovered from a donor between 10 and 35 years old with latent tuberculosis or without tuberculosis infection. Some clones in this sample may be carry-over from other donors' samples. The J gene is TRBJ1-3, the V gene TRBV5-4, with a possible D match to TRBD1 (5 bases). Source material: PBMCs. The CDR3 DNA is TGTGCCAGCAGCCGGGCCGGGGGATCGGACACCATATATTTT. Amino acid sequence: CASSRAGGSDTIYF.